This T cell receptor beta chain was profiled in a study of blood T cell repertoires in COVID-19. Study overall: Whether acute or convalescent, the COVID-19 samples came from the United States, Italy and Spain. PBMCs, B-cell-depleted T cells, or T cells were the source of the cDNA or gDNA that made up the material.

Germline CDR1 reads SGHNT; CDR2 reads YENEEA. The CDR3 covers 13 residues. V lost 5 bases and J 5 bases, leaving 9 bases between the germline ends. As handled by the study authors: The assay estimated nucleated cells by amplifying reference gene primers. Clones were read by immunoSEQ multiplex PCR, and TCRdb kept only the in-frame ones, dropping some. Clone size and the V and J calls come from that table; the DNA yielded D and trimming. The data contain roughly 70,000 clones, around 88% of them singletons. The source is a woman in her 70s with acute or convalescent COVID-19. The sample consisted of peripheral blood. The J gene is TRBJ2-2, the V gene TRBV11-3; possibly TRBD2 for D (6 bases). The CDR3 coding sequence is TGTGCCAGCAGCACCGGGGGAACCGGGGAGCTGTTTTTT. Translating it yields CASSTGGTGELFF.